What follows describes a single T cell receptor (beta chain). The CDR3 runs to 15 residues. Methods used by the authors: How many nucleated cells were present was estimated from reference gene primer amplification. Libraries were prepared by immunoSEQ multiplex PCR; TCRdb keeps only in-frame clonotypes and omits some of them. V, J and clone size are those of that table, while D and trimming were read from the DNA. In the table there are 170,000 or so clones, roughly 78% of which are singletons. The sample belongs to a study of blood T cell repertoires in COVID-19. About the research overall: T cells, B-cell-depleted T cells, or PBMCs provided the cDNA or gDNA that served as material.

The receptor was isolated from a man aged 65-85 years with active or convalescent COVID-19. Source material: peripheral blood. The gene calls are TRBV21-1 and TRBJ2-1; no DNA check was done on the table's D call, TRBD2. TRBV21-1 is an annotated pseudogene. The DNA of the CDR3 is TGTGCCAGCAGCAAAGGAGGGCGGGGGGGACATGAGCAGTTCTTC. Encoded protein: CASSKGGRGGHEQFF.